The clone carrying this TCR beta chain was counted once. No antigen is known for it. Per the germline V gene, CDR1 is ENHRY and CDR2 is SYGVKD. The CDR3 extends over 15 amino acids. The data stem from a study of T cells in narcolepsy. Study-wide points: In some patient and control memory CD4+ samples, autoreactive clones were absent. Healthy controls reportedly lacked the autoreactive clonotypes serially found in patients' blood.

Assay: immunoSEQ multiplex PCR; the TCRdb copy retains only in-frame clones and omits some. The data show roughly 25,000 clones, around 85% seen once. The specimen was CD45RA- memory CD4+ T cells from PBMCs. The sequence derives from a human donor with narcolepsy. V is TRBV10-3 and J is TRBJ2-5; perhaps TRBD1 as D (6 bases). The DNA matches TRBJ2-7 better at its end, which makes the J call doubtful. CDR3 loop: CATLPRQEPTYEQYF. The CDR3 region has the DNA TGTGCCACTCTCCCCCGACAGGAACCTACCTACGAGCAGTACTTC.